Below, 32 T cell receptor beta chains from the same sample are listed, as sequenced in a study of blood T cell repertoires in COVID-19. Measured with immunoSEQ multiplex PCR; TCRdb has only the in-frame clones, and not every one. Of some 200,000 clones listed, over 75% are singletons. Sequencing was done on a sample of PBMCs or T cells enriched from blood (not recorded which). The receptors here all came from a woman in her late teens or twenties who had recovered from COVID-19.

The chain is built from TRBV7-9 and TRBJ2-7; the match to TRBD2 covers 8 bases. Trimming took 5 bases from V and 3 from J; bases not matched to a gene: 3. The CDR3 runs to 13 residues. Germline CDR1 SEHNR, CDR2 FQNEAQ (reference sequence). The CDR3 DNA reads as TGTGCCAGCAGCCCAGGGACTAGCTACGAGCAGTACTTC. Translated: CASSPGTSYEQYF.

This chain uses TRBV6-2 or TRBV6-3 with TRBJ2-7, with 7 bases that match TRBD2. Germline V gives CDR1 MNHEY, CDR2 SVGEGT. CDR3 length equals 16 residues. With 3 bases clipped from V and 2 bases from J, the junction kept 10 bases outside the gene matches. In DNA, the CDR3 is TGTGCCAGCAGTTATCACCCTGCGGGAGCTACCTACGAGCAGTACTTC. The encoded protein is CASSYHPAGATYEQYF.

V is TRBV5-1 and J is TRBJ2-3, with D possibly being TRBD2 (5 bases). Germline V lookup: CDR1 SGHRS, CDR2 YFSETQ. The CDR3 has 15 residues. V lost 0 bases, J lost 6 bases, and 14 bases lay in between. CDR3 protein: CASSLDVGGLDTQYF. DNA of the CDR3: TGCGCCAGCAGCTTGGATGTTGGTGGACTGGATACGCAGTATTTT. The full variable domain, rest sourced from reference TRBV5-1 and TRBJ2-3, is KAGVTQTPRYLIKTRGQQVTLSCSPISGHRSVSWYQQTPGQGLQFLFEYFSETQRNKGNFPGRFSGRQFSNSRSEMNVSTLELGDSALYLCASSLDVGGLDTQYFGPGTRLTVL.

The chain combines TRBV2 with TRBJ2-7, with D tentatively TRBD2 (6 bases). Between the trimmed V and J ends, which lost 1 base and 6 bases, there was a span of 16 bases. Germline V gene sequence: CDR1 SNHLY, CDR2 FYNNEI. The CDR3 is 15 amino acids. This CDR3 reads CASSEGGSGGAEQYF. The CDR3 DNA sequence: TGTGCCAGCAGTGAAGGGGGTAGCGGTGGGGCCGAGCAGTACTTC.

The V call is TRBV24-1, the J call TRBJ2-7, with 7 bases matching TRBD1. V dropped 7 bases and J dropped 6; count of bases not matched to a gene: 5. CDR1 KGHDR and CDR2 SFDVKD come from the germline V gene. The CDR3 sequence is 12 residues long. The CDR3 loop is CATSDRVGEQYF. DNA of the CDR3: TGTGCCACCAGCGACAGGGTGGGCGAGCAGTACTTC.

The J gene is TRBJ2-1, the V gene TRBV28, with 7 positions matching TRBD2. V gave up 6 bases and J gave up 7 bases; unmatched junction bases: 6. The CDR3 consists of 13 residues. The germline V gene encodes CDR1 MDHEN and CDR2 SYDVKM. The CDR3 DNA reads as TGTGCCAGCAGGGGGACTACCCGAAATGAGCAGTTCTTC. The encoded protein is CASRGTTRNEQFF.

The CDR3 bases are TGTGCCAGTAGTCACGACGGAGGATATAGCAATCAGCCCCAGCATTTT. This sequence encodes CASSHDGGYSNQPQHF. V gene TRBV19 combines with J gene TRBJ1-5; D remains ambiguous. This CDR3 has 16 amino acids. In germline, CDR1 is LNHDA, CDR2 SQIVND (reference sequence). The V gene lost 5 bases and the J gene lost 0 bases, with 14 bases spanning the gap.

The rearrangement uses TRBV6-4 and TRBJ2-3; 8 bases map to TRBD1. Trimming took 2 bases from V and 2 from J; bases not matched to a gene: 3. The CDR3 loop spans 15 amino acids. Germline V gene lookup returns CDR1 MRHNA and CDR2 SNTAGT. The CDR3: CASSDGTGITDTQYF. The CDR3 DNA reads as TGTGCCAGCAGTGACGGGACAGGTATCACAGATACGCAGTATTTT.

The rearrangement uses TRBV7-3 and TRBJ2-3; no firm D call. V was clipped by 5 bases and J by 5 bases, with 17 bases between them. The germline V gene encodes CDR1 SGHTA and CDR2 FQGTGA. CDR3 length: 15 residues. The CDR3 DNA is TGTGCCAGCAGCCCTGGCGGATCGCCCCAAGATACGCAGTATTTT. Translating gives CASSPGGSPQDTQYF.

This chain joins TRBV9 and TRBJ1-6, with a possible D match to TRBD1 (5 bases). Germline V gene lookup returns CDR1 SGDLS and CDR2 YYNGEE. V dropped 4 bases and J dropped 7 bases, with 15 bases sitting between them. The CDR3 is 15 residues long. CDR3: CASSQGLSLNSPLHF. CDR3 nucleotide sequence: TGTGCCAGCAGCCAGGGTCTATCCTTGAATTCACCCCTCCACTTT. The full variable domain, completed using reference TRBV9 and TRBJ1-6, is DSGVTQTPKHLITATGQRVTLRCSPRSGDLSVYWYQQSLDQGLQFLIQYYNGEERAKGNILERFSAQQFPDLHSELNLSSLELGDSALYFCASSQGLSLNSPLHFGNGTRLTVT.

This clone was seen once. This chain joins TRBV19 and TRBJ2-5; 10 bases fit TRBD2. Trimming took 4 bases from V and 5 from J; bases not matched to a gene: 10. In germline, CDR1 is LNHDA, CDR2 SQIVND (reference sequence). The CDR3 extends over 16 amino acids. The CDR3 here is CASSRRAGGPGETQYF. The DNA of the CDR3 is TGTGCCAGTAGTAGGCGAGCGGGAGGGCCGGGGGAGACCCAGTACTTC. Drawing the rest from reference TRBV19 and TRBJ2-5, the complete variable domain is DGGITQSPKYLFRKEGQNVTLSCEQNLNHDAMYWYRQDPGQGLRLIYYSQIVNDFQKGDIAEGYSVSREKKESFPLTVTSAQKNPTAFYLCASSRRAGGPGETQYFGPGTRLLVL.

This chain uses TRBV10-1 with TRBJ2-2, with 12 bases aligning to TRBD2. The CDR3 is 15 amino acids. Germline V gene sequence: CDR1 WNHNN, CDR2 SYGVQD (reference sequence). Trimming at V came to 5 bases and at J to 4 bases, leaving 2 bases not matched to a gene. CDR3 protein: CASSLGLAGTGELFF. In nucleotides, the CDR3 is TGCGCCAGCAGTCTGGGACTAGCGGGCACCGGGGAGCTGTTTTTT.

The chain couples TRBV11-1 to TRBJ2-1; TRBD2 is a possible D gene (6 bases). V was shortened by 6 bases and J by 2 bases, with 14 bases between the two germline ends. The CDR3 contains 15 residues. Germline V gives CDR1 SGHAT, CDR2 FQDESV (reference sequence). CDR3 loop: CASSSLRGTYNEQFF. Written as DNA, the CDR3 is TGTGCCAGCAGTTCCCTGCGGGGCACCTACAATGAGCAGTTCTTC.

The chain links TRBV7-9 to TRBJ2-7; 9 bases align to TRBD2. Germline CDR1 SEHNR, CDR2 FQNEAQ (reference sequence). V gave up 1 base and J gave up 2 bases; unmatched junction bases: 6. The CDR3 length is 16 residues. The CDR3 here is CASSLGREGVPYEQYF. CDR3 nucleotide sequence: TGTGCCAGCAGCTTAGGGCGGGAGGGGGTGCCCTACGAGCAGTACTTC.

This sequence joins TRBV7-9 and TRBJ2-2, with 9 bases lining up with TRBD1. Trimming removed 5 bases from V and 7 bases from J; junction bases left unmatched: 14. This CDR3 is 17 amino acids long. In germline, CDR1 is SEHNR, CDR2 FQNEAQ (reference sequence). DNA of the CDR3: TGTGCCAGCAGCCCACCGGGACAGGGCAAGTATGGCGGGGAGCTGTTTTTT. This translates into CASSPPGQGKYGGELFF.

The chain has TRBV20-1 and TRBJ2-7; D gene uncertain. The germline gives CDR1 DFQATT, CDR2 SNEGSKA (reference sequence). V gave up 3 bases and J gave up 7 bases, with 10 bases separating them. The length of the CDR3 is 11 residues. The CDR3 here is CSARLLSEQYF. CDR3 nucleotides: TGCAGTGCTAGGTTACTTTCTGAGCAGTACTTC.

The chain recombines TRBV27 with TRBJ2-2, with 14 bases lining up with TRBD2. The germline V gene has CDR1 MNHEY and CDR2 SMNVEV (reference sequence). V dropped 4 bases and J dropped 6; count of bases not matched to a gene: 4. The CDR3 is 16 residues long. In DNA form, the CDR3 reads TGTGCCAGCAGTTGGGGACTAGCGGGAGTATCCGGGGAGCTGTTTTTT. It specifies CASSWGLAGVSGELFF.

The chain uses TRBV5-6 and TRBJ2-2; D uncertain. Germline CDR1 and CDR2: SGHDT and YYEEEE. This CDR3 comprises 15 residues. Trimming removed 0 bases at V and 4 bases at J, with 10 bases between. CDR3: CASSLDSLGTGELFF. In nucleotides, the CDR3 is TGTGCCAGCAGCTTGGACAGTTTGGGCACCGGGGAGCTGTTTTTT.

The chain links TRBV7-2 to TRBJ1-1; D is uncertain. CDR3 length equals 15 residues. Germline V lookup: CDR1 SGHTA, CDR2 FQGNSA. Trimming took off 6 bases at V and 2 bases at J, with 16 bases between the two ends. In nucleotides, the CDR3 is TGTGCCAGCAGTTTGGTAGTAGCTCTCAACACTGAAGCTTTCTTT. Amino acids: CASSLVVALNTEAFF.

V gene TRBV2 combines with J gene TRBJ1-2; D possibly corresponds to TRBD1 (6 bases). The CDR3 is 13 amino acids. CDR1 is SNHLY and CDR2 is FYNNEI in the germline V gene. V was cut by 10 bases and J by 4 bases, with 16 bases left in between. The CDR3 nucleotides read TGTGCCACCCAGAGTCGGGGGGCCTATGGCTACACCTTC. Its translation: CATQSRGAYGYTF.

The chain carries TRBV25-1 and TRBJ2-7; 8 bases line up with TRBD1. The CDR3 is 11 residues long. V was clipped by 11 bases and J by 3 bases; unmatched bases: 3. CDR1 and CDR2 from the germline V gene are MGHDK and SYGVNS. CDR3 residues: CASTGGYEQYF. For the CDR3, the DNA is TGTGCCTCAACAGGGGGCTACGAGCAGTACTTC.

This chain connects TRBV28 to TRBJ1-3; 10 bases are a match to TRBD1. CDR1 is MDHEN, CDR2 SYDVKM, per germline. The CDR3 runs to 16 residues. V shed 3 bases, J shed 4 bases, and the junction held 6 bases outside the gene matches. CDR3 bases: TGTGCCAGCAGTTTGCCGGGACAGGGGTCCGGAAACACCATATATTTT. Protein: CASSLPGQGSGNTIYF.

The V gene is TRBV6-6, the J gene TRBJ2-3; 8 bases are a match to TRBD2. V dropped 5 bases and J dropped 4; count of bases not matched to a gene: 14. Germline CDR1 and CDR2: MNHNY and SVGAGI (reference sequence). This CDR3 comprises 17 residues. The CDR3 sequence: CASSRSFGGRPADTQYF. The DNA for the CDR3 is TGTGCCAGCAGTCGATCCTTTGGCGGGAGGCCCGCAGATACGCAGTATTTT.

CDR3 loop: CASSPRRGEQTQYF. CDR3 DNA: TGCGCCAGCAGCCCCCGGAGGGGCGAGCAGACCCAGTACTTC. The chain couples TRBV4-1 to TRBJ2-5, with a weak D call TRBD2 (6 bases). Looked up from germline, CDR1 is MGHRA and CDR2 is YSYEKL. Trimming removed 4 bases from V and 6 bases from J, with 15 bases in between. The CDR3 sequence is 14 residues long.

The gene calls are TRBV10-1 and TRBJ2-3; 13 bases align to TRBD2. Trimming cost V 2 bases and J 1 base; bases outside gene matches: 3. This CDR3 has 17 amino acids. CDR1 WNHNN and CDR2 SYGVQD come from the germline V gene (reference sequence). The CDR3 sequence is CASSEGLAGVGTDTQYF. The CDR3 region has the DNA TGCGCCAGCAGTGAGGGACTAGCGGGAGTCGGCACAGATACGCAGTATTTT.

This sequence joins TRBV10-3 and TRBJ2-7; 12 nucleotides line up with TRBD2. There are 17 residues in the CDR3. J lost 1 base, V lost 2 bases, and 6 bases had no gene match. The V gene's germline CDR1 is ENHRY and CDR2 SYGVKD. CDR3 bases: TGTGCCATCAGTGAGAGGCTAGCGGGAGGGCCGTCCTACGAGCAGTACTTC. Amino acids: CAISERLAGGPSYEQYF.

This chain uses TRBV7-3 with TRBJ2-2; 9 bases are a match to TRBD2. The CDR3 has 14 residues. Germline loops: CDR1 SGHTA, CDR2 FQGTGA. The V gene end was trimmed by 3 bases and the J gene end by 6 bases; junction bases not matched to a gene: 2. The CDR3, as DNA: TGTGCCAGCAGCTTTGGCGGGAGGGCCGGGGAGCTGTTTTTT. Translated: CASSFGGRAGELFF.

Only one count was recorded for this clone. The V and J genes are TRBV23-1 and TRBJ1-6, with 7 bases matching TRBD1. TRBV23-1 is labeled an ORF, and its function is uncertain. J gave up 4 bases and V 2 bases, and 11 bases lay outside the gene matches. This CDR3 contains 18 residues. The CDR3 protein is CASSQHTLTGIYNSPLHF. CDR3 nucleotides: TGCGCCAGCAGTCAACACACTTTGACAGGGATATATAATTCACCCCTCCACTTT.

This chain links TRBV5-1 with TRBJ2-1, with D unclear. The CDR3 runs to 14 residues. Germline CDR1 and CDR2: SGHRS and YFSETQ. Deletions cut 5 bases from V and 4 bases from J, with 13 bases between. CDR3 bases: TGCGCCAGCAGTGGAACAGCTCCATACAATGAGCAGTTCTTC. It translates to CASSGTAPYNEQFF.

The chain carries TRBV5-1 and TRBJ2-2, with a possible D match to TRBD2 (6 bases). The germline V and J ends were trimmed by 4 bases and 0 bases, with 10 bases remaining between them. Germline V gene data show CDR1 as SGHRS and CDR2 as YFSETQ. This CDR3 spans 15 amino acids. The CDR3, as DNA: TGCGCCAGCAGCGCCGGGACTGCGAACACCGGGGAGCTGTTTTTT. It codes for CASSAGTANTGELFF. The entire variable domain, with the rest obtained from reference TRBV5-1 and TRBJ2-2, is as follows: KAGVTQTPRYLIKTRGQQVTLSCSPISGHRSVSWYQQTPGQGLQFLFEYFSETQRNKGNFPGRFSGRQFSNSRSEMNVSTLELGDSALYLCASSAGTANTGELFFGEGSRLTVL.

V is TRBV28 and J is TRBJ2-1; 10 positions match TRBD2. Losses at the gene ends were 11 bases for V and 7 bases for J; bases not matched to a gene: 8. Germline-derived CDR1 and CDR2 are MDHEN and SYDVKM. This CDR3 region has 13 residues. CDR3 amino acids: CAGPSGRMNEQFF. The DNA of the CDR3 is TGTGCCGGTCCTAGCGGGAGAATGAATGAGCAGTTCTTC. Full variable domain (remainder filled in from reference TRBV28 and TRBJ2-1): DVKVTQSSRYLVKRTGEKVFLECVQDMDHENMFWYRQDPGLGLRLIYFSYDVKMKEKGDIPEGYSVSREKKERFSLILESASTNQTSMYLCAGPSGRMNEQFFGPGTRLTVL.

The V call is TRBV7-3, the J call TRBJ2-2, with 11 bases that match TRBD1. The J segment lost 2 bases and the V segment lost 5 bases, leaving 10 bases of the junction unmatched. The CDR3 loop spans 18 amino acids. Germline V gene lookup returns CDR1 SGHTA and CDR2 FQGTGA. CDR3 sequence reads: CASSPRTGGAGNTGELFF. For the CDR3, the DNA is TGTGCCAGCAGCCCACGGACAGGGGGCGCGGGTAACACCGGGGAGCTGTTTTTT.